What follows are 17 T cell receptor beta chains derived from one specimen sequenced in a study of regulatory T cells in long-lasting Graves disease. Time point in this sample: persistent/refractory GD, antithyroid drugs over 5 years with positive TRAb. From PBMCs, RNA was extracted and then used to make the TCR library. Assembly of TCR beta libraries relied on iRepertoire HTBI primers together with Arm-PCR of CDR3 regions. TCRdb reanalysed the multiplex PCR reads using MiXCR and keeps one entry per CDR3 protein. The sample gives over 650,000 distinct CDR3 sequences, 25% to 30% of which show up once; 42% is in the top ten. Sequences were derived from peripheral blood mononuclear cells (PBMCs), sampled when the disease was refractory, from a patient treated with antithyroid drugs. The source of these receptors is a female donor with Graves disease.

The chain joins TRBV7-9 to TRBJ1-1; 7 bases line up with TRBD1. With V trimmed by 5 bases and J by 4 bases, 10 bases remained unmatched. The CDR3 is 15 amino acids. CDR1 and CDR2 from the germline V gene are SEHNR and FQNEAQ (reference sequence). In DNA form, the CDR3 reads TGTGCCAGCAGCCCTTGGGAGGGGGCTAGCACTGAAGCTTTCTTT. Amino acids: CASSPWEGASTEAFF.

The chain uses TRBV28 and TRBJ1-3, with TRBD1 identical over 10 bases. This CDR3 spans 16 amino acids. V was clipped by 4 bases and J by 2 bases; unmatched bases: 5. The germline CDR1 and CDR2 sequences are MDHEN and SYDVKM. For the CDR3, the DNA is TGTGCCAGCAGTTCTTCCGGGACAGGGGCTGGAAACACCATATATTTT. This encodes CASSSSGTGAGNTIYF.

This sequence joins TRBV19 and TRBJ1-3; D ambiguous. CDR1 is LNHDA, CDR2 SQIVND, per germline (reference sequence). CDR3 length: 16 amino acids. Trimming left V 5 bases short and J 0 bases short, with 14 bases between. This chain's CDR3 is CASSFLGSNSGNTIYF. The CDR3 DNA reads as TGTGCCAGTAGTTTCCTCGGGTCAAACTCTGGAAACACCATATATTTT.

This clonotype has just a few counts. The CDR3 DNA is TGTGCCAGCAGCTTAAACCCGCTTGGCCCGAGCACCGGGGAGCTGTTTTTT. This translates into CASSLNPLGPSTGELFF. This sequence joins TRBV7-3 and TRBJ2-2; D ambiguous. The CDR3 length is 17 residues. Trimming stripped 1 base from V and 4 bases from J, with 16 bases between. CDR1 is SGHTA and CDR2 is FQGTGA in the germline V gene.

At least ten counts were recorded for this clonotype. J is TRBJ2-7 and V is TRBV6-1; no definite D call. Germline V gene sequence: CDR1 MNHNS, CDR2 SASEGT. The CDR3 is made up of 12 amino acids. V was clipped by 2 bases and J by 3 bases, with 5 bases between them. The CDR3 here is CASSEYSYEQYF. In DNA form, the CDR3 reads TGTGCCAGCAGTGAATACAGCTACGAGCAGTACTTC.

This clonotype was seen more than once but under ten times. The chain carries TRBV15 and TRBJ2-3, with TRBD2 matching over 9 bases. Trimming at V came to 5 bases and at J to 1 base, leaving 19 bases not matched to a gene. Germline-derived CDR1 and CDR2 are LNHNV and YYDKDF (reference sequence). The CDR3 sequence is 20 residues long. CDR3 coding DNA: TGTGCCACCAGCCCCTCGGGCAGCGGGAGGCCAGATTCTGGCACAGATACGCAGTATTTT. Protein product: CATSPSGSGRPDSGTDTQYF.

The rearrangement uses TRBV5-4 and TRBJ1-6; 8 bases align to TRBD1. V shed 0 bases, J shed 8 bases, and the junction held 4 bases outside the gene matches. Per the germline V gene, CDR1 is SGHNT and CDR2 is YYREEE (reference sequence). This CDR3 comprises 15 residues. The chain's CDR3 is CASSLGADRDSPLHF. CDR3 DNA sequence: TGTGCCAGCAGCTTGGGGGCGGACAGGGATTCACCCCTCCACTTT. The full variable domain, in which reference TRBV5-4 and TRBJ1-6 provide the parts outside the CDR3, is ETGVTQSPTHLIKTRGQQVTLRCSSQSGHNTVSWYQQALGQGPQFIFQYYREEENGRGNFPPRFSGLQFPNYSSELNVNALELDDSALYLCASSLGADRDSPLHFGNGTRLTVT.

This clonotype turned up a few times. The chain links TRBV19 to TRBJ1-1; a weak D match, TRBD1 (6 bases). V was cut by 3 bases and J by 1 base, with 18 bases left in between. Germline V gene sequence: CDR1 LNHDA, CDR2 SQIVND (reference sequence). The CDR3 loop spans 17 amino acids. Written as DNA, the CDR3 is TGTGCCAGTAGTATCCTCGGGAGCCAGGGGTCGAACACTGAAGCTTTCTTT. As protein: CASSILGSQGSNTEAFF.

Ten or more counts support this clonotype. The rearrangement uses TRBV2 and TRBJ2-2, with TRBD2 as a possible D gene (5 bases). This CDR3 is built from 14 residues. V lost 7 bases and J lost 2, with 11 bases in between. Germline V CDR1 and CDR2: SNHLY, FYNNEI. CDR3: CASIPRENTGELFF. In DNA, the CDR3 is TGTGCCAGCATTCCCCGGGAAAACACCGGGGAGCTGTTTTTT.

As concerns this clonotype: A much larger clone differs by one base, so this may be a read error. The chain recombines TRBV20-1 with TRBJ1-1; 7 bases fit TRBD1. In germline, CDR1 is DFQATT, CDR2 SNEGSKA (reference sequence). The CDR3 contains 12 residues. The CDR3 spells CSATTGPTEASF. The CDR3 region has the DNA TGCAGTGCTACGACAGGGCCCACTGAAGCTTCCTTT.

This clonotype was counted between two and nine times. The chain is built from TRBV20-1 and TRBJ1-2; D not certain. V was pared by 6 bases and J by 7 bases, with 15 bases between. Germline V gene sequence: CDR1 DFQATT, CDR2 SNEGSKA (reference sequence). The CDR3 has 12 residues. For the CDR3, the DNA is TGCAGTGCCCCTGGTTTGGTTAGTGGCTACACCTTC. This gives the protein CSAPGLVSGYTF.

Only one count was recorded for this clonotype. The rearrangement links TRBV10-2 to TRBJ2-7; tentatively, D is TRBD2 (6 bases). This CDR3 is 13 amino acids long. The ends were cut back, 7 bases at V and 7 bases at J, with 17 bases in the middle. The germline V gene has CDR1 WSHSY and CDR2 SAAADI. The chain's CDR3 is CASNSGREWEQYF. The DNA for the CDR3 is TGCGCCAGCAATAGCGGCAGGGAATGGGAGCAGTACTTC.

This chain uses TRBV7-8 with TRBJ1-5, with unresolved D. The CDR3 is 14 residues long. V was trimmed by 3 bases and J by 0 bases, leaving 6 bases between them. Germline assignment: CDR1 SGHVS and CDR2 FQNEAQ. The CDR3 DNA reads as TGTGCCAGCAGCTTTCAGAATAGCAATCAGCCCCAGCATTTT. This sequence encodes CASSFQNSNQPQHF. The full variable domain, its missing parts supplied by reference TRBV7-8 and TRBJ1-5, is GAGVSQSPRYKVAKRGQDVALRCDPISGHVSLFWYQQALGQGPEFLTYFQNEAQLDKSGLPSDRFFAERPEGSVSTLKIQRTQQEDSAVYLCASSFQNSNQPQHFGDGTRLSIL.

This clonotype was counted once. The gene calls are TRBV27 and TRBJ1-5; no reliable D call. CDR1 MNHEY and CDR2 SMNVEV come from the germline V gene (reference sequence). This CDR3 comprises 14 residues. V gave up 6 bases and J gave up 0 bases, with 9 bases separating them. The CDR3 nucleotides read TGTGCCAGCAGGCCGGCGTATAGCAATCAGCCCCAGCATTTT. Translated: CASRPAYSNQPQHF.

The table lists this clonotype with many counts. The J gene is TRBJ2-5, the V gene TRBV28; tentatively, D is TRBD2 (5 bases). V was shortened by 3 bases and J by 5 bases, with 13 bases between the two germline ends. This CDR3 is 14 amino acids long. Germline CDR1 is MDHEN and CDR2 is SYDVKM. CDR3 sequence reads: CASSFGLLGETQYF. The CDR3, as DNA: TGTGCCAGCAGTTTCGGACTCCTTGGGGAGACCCAGTACTTC.

This clonotype was seen a handful of times. The rearrangement uses TRBV20-1 and TRBJ1-1, with D unresolved. The CDR3 runs to 13 residues. The germline V gene has CDR1 DFQATT and CDR2 SNEGSKA (reference sequence). The V and J ends lost 0 bases and 3 bases respectively, with 8 bases between them. The CDR3 reads CSARDWMDTEAFF. CDR3 sequence (DNA): TGCAGTGCTAGAGATTGGATGGACACTGAAGCTTTCTTT.

This chain links TRBV6-9 with TRBJ2-7; 12 nucleotides agree with TRBD2. The CDR3 loop spans 16 amino acids. V lost 3 bases, J lost 3 bases, and 6 bases stayed unmatched. The germline V gene encodes CDR1 MNHGY and CDR2 SVAAGI. DNA of the CDR3: TGTGCCAGCAGTTACTCTCTAGCGGGAGGGCTCTACGAGCAGTACTTC. Amino acid sequence: CASSYSLAGGLYEQYF.